Listed below are T cell receptor beta chains from one sample, sequenced in a study of T cell responses to AZD1222 COVID-19 vaccine. The assay was immunoSEQ multiplex PCR, and TCRdb's table has in-frame clones only and misses some. The sample lists approximately 120,000 clones, about 88% occurring once. This specimen consisted of peripheral blood, obtained on day 0 of AZD1222 vaccination. All receptors come from an adult in good health. Each CDR3 is given without its conserved first and last residue. The order of the fields is clone size, V gene, CDR3 length, CDR3 protein. Part of the rows lack a size; the others show once, few, many or a class for expanded clones.

clone_size: .
v_call: TRBV7-9
cdr3_length: 14
cdr3_aa: ASSSLQGARQTEAF

clone_size: .
v_call: TRBV18
cdr3_length: 14
cdr3_aa: ASSGSRDMWDTEAF

clone_size: .
v_call: TRBV12-3/TRBV12-4
cdr3_length: 11
cdr3_aa: ASSADRSYEQY

clone_size: .
v_call: TRBV5-5
cdr3_length: 14
cdr3_aa: ASSSPPGSGGNTIY

clone_size: .
v_call: TRBV19
cdr3_length: 14
cdr3_aa: ASSLTLGRRGEKLF

clone_size: .
v_call: TRBV11-2
cdr3_length: 11
cdr3_aa: ASSLVPFYEQY

clone_size: .
v_call: TRBV27
cdr3_length: 13
cdr3_aa: ASSWTGPLGQPQH

clone_size: .
v_call: TRBV6-5
cdr3_length: 13
cdr3_aa: ASSWGDRGTDTQY

clone_size: .
v_call: TRBV6-5
cdr3_length: 14
cdr3_aa: ASSYSSSGGDTEAF

clone_size: .
v_call: TRBV7-2
cdr3_length: 12
cdr3_aa: ASSLVAGGEGYT

clone_size: .
v_call: TRBV9
cdr3_length: 14
cdr3_aa: ASSVEMAGSYNEQF

clone_size: .
v_call: TRBV7-8
cdr3_length: 14
cdr3_aa: ASSLAGRPAGNTIY

clone_size: once
v_call: TRBV3-1/TRBV3-2
cdr3_length: 13
cdr3_aa: ASSLVDRDAHEQY